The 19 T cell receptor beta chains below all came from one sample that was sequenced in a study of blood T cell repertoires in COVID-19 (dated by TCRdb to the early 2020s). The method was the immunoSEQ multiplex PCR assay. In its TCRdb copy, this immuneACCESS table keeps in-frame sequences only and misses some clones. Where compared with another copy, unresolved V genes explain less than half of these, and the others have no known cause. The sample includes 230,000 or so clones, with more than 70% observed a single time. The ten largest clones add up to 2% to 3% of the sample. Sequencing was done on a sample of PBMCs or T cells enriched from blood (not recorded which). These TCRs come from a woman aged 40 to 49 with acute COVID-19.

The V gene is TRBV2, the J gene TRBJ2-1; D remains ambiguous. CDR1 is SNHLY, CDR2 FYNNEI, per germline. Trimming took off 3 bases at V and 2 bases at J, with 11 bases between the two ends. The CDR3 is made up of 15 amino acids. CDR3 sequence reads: CASSEGSRTYNEQFF. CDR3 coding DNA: TGTGCCAGCAGTGAGGGTAGCCGTACCTACAATGAGCAGTTCTTC.

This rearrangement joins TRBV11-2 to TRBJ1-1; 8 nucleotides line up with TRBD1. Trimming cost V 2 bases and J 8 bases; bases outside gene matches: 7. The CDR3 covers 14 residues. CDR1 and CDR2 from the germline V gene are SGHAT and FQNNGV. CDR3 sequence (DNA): TGTGCCAGCAGCTTATACAGGGGGTCGTTGGAAGCTTTCTTT. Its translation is CASSLYRGSLEAFF. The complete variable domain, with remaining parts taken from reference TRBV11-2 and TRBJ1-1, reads EAGVAQSPRYKIIEKRQSVAFWCNPISGHATLYWYQQILGQGPKLLIQFQNNGVVDDSQLPKDRFSAERLKGVDSTLKIQPAKLEDSAVYLCASSLYRGSLEAFFGQGTRLTVV.

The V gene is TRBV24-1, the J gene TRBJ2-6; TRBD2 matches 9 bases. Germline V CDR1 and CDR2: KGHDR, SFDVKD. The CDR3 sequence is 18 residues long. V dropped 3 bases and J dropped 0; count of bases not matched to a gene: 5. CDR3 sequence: CATSDRTSANSGANVLTF. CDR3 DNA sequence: TGTGCCACCAGTGATCGGACTAGCGCCAACTCTGGGGCCAACGTCCTGACTTTC.

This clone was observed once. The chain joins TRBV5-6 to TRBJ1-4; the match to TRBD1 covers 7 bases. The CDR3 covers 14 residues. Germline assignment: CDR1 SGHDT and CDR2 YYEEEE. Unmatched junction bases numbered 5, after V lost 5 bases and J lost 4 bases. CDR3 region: CASRLTGDNEKLFF. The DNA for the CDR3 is TGTGCCAGCAGGTTAACAGGGGATAATGAAAAACTGTTTTTT.

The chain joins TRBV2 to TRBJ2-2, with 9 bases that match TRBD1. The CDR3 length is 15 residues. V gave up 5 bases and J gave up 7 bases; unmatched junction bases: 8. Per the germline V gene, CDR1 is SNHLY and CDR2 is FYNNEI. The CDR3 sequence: CASSPRQGGIGELFF. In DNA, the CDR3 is TGTGCCAGCAGTCCCCGACAGGGGGGTATCGGGGAGCTGTTTTTT.

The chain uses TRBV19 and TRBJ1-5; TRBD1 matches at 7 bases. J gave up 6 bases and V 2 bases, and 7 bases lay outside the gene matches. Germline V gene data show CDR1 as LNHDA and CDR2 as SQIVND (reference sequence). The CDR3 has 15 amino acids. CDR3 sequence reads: CASSILTGQAQPQHF. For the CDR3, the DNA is TGTGCCAGTAGTATATTGACAGGGCAAGCTCAGCCCCAGCATTTT.

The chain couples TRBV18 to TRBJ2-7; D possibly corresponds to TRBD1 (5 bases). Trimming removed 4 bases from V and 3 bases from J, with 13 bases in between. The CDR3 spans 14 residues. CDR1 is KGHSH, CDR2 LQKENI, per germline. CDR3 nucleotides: TGTGCCAGCTCACTGACAGTTAACAACTACGAGCAGTACGTC. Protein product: CASSLTVNNYEQYV.

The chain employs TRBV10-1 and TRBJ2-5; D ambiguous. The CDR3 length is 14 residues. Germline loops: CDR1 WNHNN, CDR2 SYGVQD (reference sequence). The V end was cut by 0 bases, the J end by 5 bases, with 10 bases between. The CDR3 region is CASSESTGWETQYF. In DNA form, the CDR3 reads TGCGCCAGCAGTGAGTCGACTGGATGGGAGACCCAGTACTTC.

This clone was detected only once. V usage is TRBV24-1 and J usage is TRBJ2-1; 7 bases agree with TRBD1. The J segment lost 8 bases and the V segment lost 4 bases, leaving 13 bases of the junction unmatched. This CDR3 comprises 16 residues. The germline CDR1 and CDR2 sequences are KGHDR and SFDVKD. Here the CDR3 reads CATSDSGQQPIHEQFF. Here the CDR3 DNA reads TGTGCCACCAGTGACTCGGGACAGCAGCCCATCCATGAGCAGTTCTTC.

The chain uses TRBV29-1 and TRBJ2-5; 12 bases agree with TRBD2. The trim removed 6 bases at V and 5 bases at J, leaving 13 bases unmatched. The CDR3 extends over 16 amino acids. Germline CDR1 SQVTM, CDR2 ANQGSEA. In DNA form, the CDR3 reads TGCAGCGTCCCTCCTAGCGGGAGGGCCGTCCGGGAGACCCAGTACTTC. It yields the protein CSVPPSGRAVRETQYF.

The CDR3 reads CASSHDMASSGNTIYF. CDR3 coding DNA: TGTGCCAGCAGCCACGACATGGCGAGCTCTGGAAACACCATATATTTT. The V and J genes are TRBV5-6 and TRBJ1-3; D ambiguous. CDR1 is SGHDT, CDR2 YYEEEE, per germline. Trimming cost V 4 bases and J 0 bases, with 14 bases left between them. The CDR3 loop spans 16 amino acids.

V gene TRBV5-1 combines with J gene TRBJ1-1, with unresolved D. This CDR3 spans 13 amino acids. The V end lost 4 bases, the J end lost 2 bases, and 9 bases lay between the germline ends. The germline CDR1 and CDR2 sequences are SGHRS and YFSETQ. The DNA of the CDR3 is TGCGCCAGCAGCCCCGGGAGTAACACTGAAGCTTTCTTT. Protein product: CASSPGSNTEAFF.

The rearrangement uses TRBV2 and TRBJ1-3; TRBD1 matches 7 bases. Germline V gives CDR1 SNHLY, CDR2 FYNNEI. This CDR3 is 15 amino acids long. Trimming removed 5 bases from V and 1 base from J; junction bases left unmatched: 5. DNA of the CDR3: TGTGCCAGCAGTCCTGACAGGGCTTCTGGAAACACCATATATTTT. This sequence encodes CASSPDRASGNTIYF.

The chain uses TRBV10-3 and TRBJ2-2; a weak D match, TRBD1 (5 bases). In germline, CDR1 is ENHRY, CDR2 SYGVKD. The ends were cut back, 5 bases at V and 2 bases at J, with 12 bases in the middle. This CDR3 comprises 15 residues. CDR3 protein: CAISSDRVNTGELFF. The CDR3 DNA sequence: TGTGCCATCAGTTCCGACAGAGTCAACACCGGGGAGCTGTTTTTT.

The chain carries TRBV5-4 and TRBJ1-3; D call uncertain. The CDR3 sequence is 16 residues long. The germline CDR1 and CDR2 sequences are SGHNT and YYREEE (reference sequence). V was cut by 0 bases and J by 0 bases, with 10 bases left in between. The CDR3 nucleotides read TGTGCCAGCAGCTTGGGAGTTGCCTTCTCTGGAAACACCATATATTTT. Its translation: CASSLGVAFSGNTIYF.

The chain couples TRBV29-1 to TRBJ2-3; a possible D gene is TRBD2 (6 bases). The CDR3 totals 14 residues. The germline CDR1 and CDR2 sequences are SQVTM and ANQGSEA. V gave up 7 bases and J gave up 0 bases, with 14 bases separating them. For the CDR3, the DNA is TGCAGCGCTGATGGCGGGGCCAGCACAGATACGCAGTATTTT. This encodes CSADGGASTDTQYF.

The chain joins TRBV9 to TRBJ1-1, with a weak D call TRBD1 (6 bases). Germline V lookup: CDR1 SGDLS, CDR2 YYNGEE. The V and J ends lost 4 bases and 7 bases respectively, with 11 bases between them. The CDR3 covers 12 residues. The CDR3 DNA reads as TGTGCCAGCAGCACGGGGGGGCTTGAAGCTTTCTTT. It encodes CASSTGGLEAFF.

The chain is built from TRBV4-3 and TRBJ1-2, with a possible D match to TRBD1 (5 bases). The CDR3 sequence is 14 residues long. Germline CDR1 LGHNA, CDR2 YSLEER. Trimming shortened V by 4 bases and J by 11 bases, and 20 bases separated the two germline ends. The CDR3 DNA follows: TGCGCCAGCAGCCTACTACCTGGGGAGGGACTATACACCTTC. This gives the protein CASSLLPGEGLYTF.

The CDR3 DNA follows: TGCGCCAGCAGCCAAGCCGGGACAGGGGCTAATGAAAAACTGTTTTTT. Translation gives CASSQAGTGANEKLFF. The chain joins TRBV4-3 to TRBJ1-4; 10 positions agree with TRBD1. Germline V lookup: CDR1 LGHNA, CDR2 YSLEER. V shed 1 base and J 3 bases; nucleotides not matched to a gene: 2. The CDR3 consists of 16 residues.